Below, 28 T cell receptor beta chains from the same sample are listed, as sequenced in a study of radiotherapy plus CTLA-4 blockade in lung cancer. TCRdb's table, derived via immunoSEQ multiplex PCR, lists solely in-frame clones and lacks some. The data contain 75,000 or so clones, around 80% of them singletons. The sample was peripheral blood, taken from a patient treated with radiotherapy plus ipilimumab. Receptors originate from a human donor with non-small cell lung cancer who had a complete response to radiotherapy plus ipilimumab.

This clone was recorded only once. This sequence joins TRBV10-2 and TRBJ1-5, with D unclear. The V gene lost 5 bases and the J gene lost 6 bases, with 14 bases spanning the gap. This CDR3 region has 14 residues. Per the germline V gene, CDR1 is WSHSY and CDR2 is SAAADI. The CDR3 is CASSFGGEAQPQHF. The CDR3 DNA follows: TGCGCCAGCAGTTTTGGAGGAGAGGCTCAGCCCCAGCATTTT.

The chain is built from TRBV19 and TRBJ1-1, with 9 bases fitting TRBD1. J gave up 1 base and V 6 bases, and 6 bases lay outside the gene matches. The CDR3 contains 15 residues. Germline V gene lookup returns CDR1 LNHDA and CDR2 SQIVND (reference sequence). CDR3 amino acids: CASSNWTGANTEAFF. CDR3 nucleotide sequence: TGTGCCAGTAGCAACTGGACAGGGGCGAACACTGAAGCTTTCTTT.

This clone was counted only a few times. The chain employs TRBV5-1 and TRBJ2-6, with D maybe TRBD1 (6 bases). Germline V gene lookup returns CDR1 SGHRS and CDR2 YFSETQ. The CDR3 consists of 19 residues. V was cut by 0 bases and J by 0 bases, with 16 bases left in between. DNA for the CDR3: TGCGCCAGCAGCTTGGCCAACCCAGGGGTAGGCTCTGGGGCCAACGTCCTGACTTTC. It specifies CASSLANPGVGSGANVLTF.

The chain uses TRBV7-9 and TRBJ1-5, with a weak D call TRBD1 (6 bases). Germline-derived CDR1 and CDR2 are SEHNR and FQNEAQ (reference sequence). CDR3 length equals 13 residues. V lost 1 base, J lost 11 bases, and 12 bases lay in between. CDR3 amino acids: CASSLDGKGAQHF. The CDR3 DNA is TGTGCCAGCAGCTTAGACGGGAAGGGGGCCCAGCATTTT.

The chain is built from TRBV7-2 and TRBJ1-1, with unresolved D. Trimming took 1 base from V and 1 from J, leaving 13 bases between them. From germline, CDR1 is SGHTA and CDR2 FQGNSA. CDR3 length equals 16 residues. CDR3 in DNA: TGTGCCAGCAGCTTAGGAGTTCGGGGAGGGAACACTGAAGCTTTCTTT. Protein: CASSLGVRGGNTEAFF.

This chain links TRBV5-6 with TRBJ1-2, with a tentative D call TRBD1 (5 bases). Trimming removed 0 bases at V and 4 bases at J, with 10 bases between. The CDR3 covers 14 residues. CDR1 and CDR2 (germline): SGHDT, YYEEEE. The CDR3 DNA follows: TGTGCCAGCAGCTTGGTGGGACTTAGCTATGGCTACACCTTC. Its translation: CASSLVGLSYGYTF.

J is TRBJ2-1 and V is TRBV6-1; no firm D call. This CDR3 has 15 amino acids. CDR1 is MNHNS, CDR2 SASEGT, per germline. V shed 7 bases and J shed 5 bases, with 18 bases lying between them. CDR3 DNA: TGTGCCAGCATACGAACGGATAGAGTAAACAATGAGCAGTTCTTC. Translating it yields CASIRTDRVNNEQFF.

The chain employs TRBV7-2 and TRBJ2-7, with D unclear. This CDR3 spans 14 amino acids. The V gene's germline CDR1 is SGHTA and CDR2 FQGNSA. V was pared by 0 bases and J by 2 bases, with 8 bases between. As DNA, the CDR3 is TGTGCCAGCAGCTTAGCCTACGGCCCCTACGAGCAGTACTTC. It is translated as CASSLAYGPYEQYF. The variable domain in full, completed from reference TRBV7-2 and TRBJ2-7, reads GAGVSQSPSNKVTEKGKDVELRCDPISGHTALYWYRQSLGQGLEFLIYFQGNSAPDKSGLPSDRFSAERTGGSVSTLTIQRTQQEDSAVYLCASSLAYGPYEQYFGPGTRLTVT.

Notes on this clone: The junction differs from germline at one of its ends, possibly a read error. The same CDR3 can be traced to other DNA sequences in this sample. The chain combines TRBV10-3 with TRBJ1-5; tentative D call: TRBD1 (6 bases). CDR1 is ENHRY, CDR2 SYGVKD, per germline. This CDR3 region has 15 residues. Here the CDR3 DNA reads TGTGCTATCAGTGAGTGGGACAAGAGCAATCAGCCCCAGCATTTT. Protein sequence: CAISEWDKSNQPQHF.

The CDR3 spells CAWSVRSNQPQHF. The DNA for the CDR3 is TGTGCCTGGAGTGTGAGAAGCAATCAGCCCCAGCATTTT. The rearrangement links TRBV30 to TRBJ1-5; D gene unclear. Between the trimmed V and J ends, which lost 0 bases and 1 base, there was a span of 4 bases. Germline V gene lookup returns CDR1 GTSNPN and CDR2 SVGIG (reference sequence). The CDR3 is 13 amino acids.

Comment on this clone: At one end, the junction sequence differs from germline, possibly due to a read error. This CDR3 is also generated by other DNA sequences in the sample. This chain connects TRBV7-2 to TRBJ2-1, with D unresolved. Per germline, CDR1 SGHTA and CDR2 FQGNSA. This CDR3 is 12 amino acids long. The CDR3: CASSRSYNEQFF. CDR3 DNA sequence: TGCGCCAGCAGCCGTTCCTACAATGAGCAGTTCTTC. The variable domain in full, with the rest retrieved from reference TRBV7-2 and TRBJ2-1, is GAGVSQSPSNKVTEKGKDVELRCDPISGHTALYWYRQSLGQGLEFLIYFQGNSAPDKSGLPSDRFSAERTGGSVSTLTIQRTQQEDSAVYLCASSRSYNEQFFGPGTRLTVL.

This clone was recorded once. V is TRBV2 and J is TRBJ2-5; the D gene is possibly TRBD2 (6 bases). V was shortened by 4 bases and J by 4 bases, with 10 bases between the two germline ends. In germline, CDR1 is SNHLY, CDR2 FYNNEI. The CDR3 runs to 13 residues. The CDR3 coding sequence is TGTGCCAGCAGTGCAGGAGCGGGAGAGACCCAGTACTTC. Translation gives CASSAGAGETQYF.

A remark on this clone: The junction differs from germline at one of its ends, possibly a read error. The rearrangement joins TRBV5-5 to TRBJ2-7; D is perhaps TRBD2 (5 bases). The CDR3 contains 15 residues. Germline assignment: CDR1 SGHKS and CDR2 YYEKEE (reference sequence). CDR3 nucleotides: TGCGCCAGCACCCTAGAGGGCCATCGGTCCTACGAGCAGTACTTC. Its translation is CASTLEGHRSYEQYF.

The rearrangement uses TRBV7-2 and TRBJ1-2; no definite D call. V was cut by 4 bases and J by 8 bases, with 14 bases left in between. The CDR3 covers 13 residues. Germline CDR1 SGHTA, CDR2 FQGNSA. CDR3 DNA: TGTGCCAGCAGCTCGGACGGCTCTCGAGGCTACACCTTC. It translates to CASSSDGSRGYTF.

This rearrangement joins TRBV6-5 to TRBJ2-7; 7 positions agree with TRBD2. Germline lookup yields CDR1 MNHEY and CDR2 SVGAGI. Trimming at V came to 1 base and at J to 4 bases, leaving 7 bases not matched to a gene. CDR3 size: 15 residues. The CDR3 spells CASSYYESGEYEQYF. DNA for the CDR3: TGTGCCAGCAGTTACTATGAAAGCGGGGAGTACGAGCAGTACTTC.

This clone occurred once. V and J are TRBV6-8 and TRBJ2-7, with D uncertain. V gave up 0 bases and J gave up 1 base, with 1 base separating them. Germline assignment: CDR1 MNHGY and CDR2 SAAAGT. The CDR3 is made up of 12 amino acids. The CDR3 region has the DNA TGTGCCAGCAGTTACTCATCCTACGAGCAGTACTTC. The encoded protein is CASSYSSYEQYF.

J is TRBJ1-1 and V is TRBV7-2; a possible D gene is TRBD1 (6 bases). The CDR3 totals 14 residues. Germline V gene data show CDR1 as SGHTA and CDR2 as FQGNSA. Trimming left V 3 bases short and J 6 bases short, with 14 bases between. CDR3 sequence: CASSFDFRTAEAFF. The CDR3 DNA sequence: TGTGCCAGCAGCTTCGATTTTAGGACAGCTGAAGCTTTCTTT.

The V call is TRBV10-2, the J call TRBJ1-1; D ambiguous. CDR3 length: 14 amino acids. Germline CDR1 reads WSHSY; CDR2 reads SAAADI. Trimming pared 7 bases from V and 1 base from J, leaving 13 bases between. The CDR3 DNA sequence: TGCGCCAGCACTCTAAATCAGAAGAACACTGAAGCTTTCTTT. Translated: CASTLNQKNTEAFF.

The count of this clone is one. V and J are TRBV15 and TRBJ1-3; no reliable D call. Per the germline V gene, CDR1 is LNHNV and CDR2 is YYDKDF (reference sequence). V was cut by 0 bases and J by 1 base, with 7 bases left in between. CDR3 length: 15 residues. CDR3 amino acids: CATSRDNGSGNTIYF. The CDR3 DNA sequence: TGTGCCACCAGCAGAGATAACGGTTCTGGAAACACCATATATTTT.

This clone was observed a handful of times. V is TRBV7-2 and J is TRBJ2-3; weak D call: TRBD2 (6 bases). Between the trimmed V and J ends, which lost 3 bases and 4 bases, there was a span of 11 bases. The CDR3 loop spans 14 amino acids. Germline CDR1 is SGHTA and CDR2 is FQGNSA. The CDR3 loop is CASSFYGRPDTQYF. CDR3 nucleotides: TGTGCCAGCAGCTTTTATGGGAGGCCAGATACGCAGTATTTT. Filled out from reference TRBV7-2 and TRBJ2-3, the complete variable domain reads GAGVSQSPSNKVTEKGKDVELRCDPISGHTALYWYRQSLGQGLEFLIYFQGNSAPDKSGLPSDRFSAERTGGSVSTLTIQRTQQEDSAVYLCASSFYGRPDTQYFGPGTRLTVL.

The chain is built from TRBV6-5 and TRBJ1-4; no firm D call. Germline CDR1 MNHEY, CDR2 SVGAGI. The germline V and J ends were trimmed by 4 bases and 2 bases, with 14 bases remaining between them. The CDR3 totals 16 residues. The CDR3 bases are TGTGCCAGCAGTTCTGTTAGCCGAGGGACTAATGAAAAACTGTTTTTT. It codes for CASSSVSRGTNEKLFF.

As concerns this clone: At one boundary the junction diverges from the germline segment, which might be a read error. This sequence joins TRBV7-7 and TRBJ2-1; D tentatively reads TRBD1 or TRBD2 (5 bases each). This CDR3 comprises 17 residues. Germline CDR1 SSHAT, CDR2 FNYEAQ (reference sequence). CDR3 DNA sequence: TGTGCTAGCAGCCCCGGGACCCGACCCGGGGTGGGCGATGAGCAGTTCTTC. It encodes CASSPGTRPGVGDEQFF.

The rearrangement links TRBV12-5 to TRBJ1-2, with D unresolved. Germline V gene sequence: CDR1 LGHNT, CDR2 FRNRAP. The V and J ends lost 5 bases and 2 bases respectively, with 12 bases between them. This CDR3 comprises 14 residues. CDR3 DNA: TGTGCTAGTGGTCAACTGAGCAGGAACTATGGCTACACCTTC. Amino acids: CASGQLSRNYGYTF.

Comment on this clone: One end of the junction fails to match germline, which may point to a read error. V and J are TRBV7-7 and TRBJ2-5, with 14 positions matching TRBD2. Germline lookup yields CDR1 SSHAT and CDR2 FNYEAQ (reference sequence). This CDR3 has 17 amino acids. The CDR3 DNA reads as TGTGCTAGCAGCCCTAGGACTAGCGGGGGGTACCAAGAGACCCAGTACTTC. It yields the protein CASSPRTSGGYQETQYF.

The chain recombines TRBV30 with TRBJ2-1; TRBD2 aligns across 10 bases. This CDR3 region has 15 residues. Trimming cost V 3 bases and J 8 bases; bases outside gene matches: 10. Looked up from germline, CDR1 is GTSNPN and CDR2 is SVGIG (reference sequence). CDR3 protein: CAWRPPSGSSDEQFF. CDR3 nucleotide sequence: TGTGCCTGGAGGCCGCCTAGCGGGAGTTCCGATGAGCAGTTCTTC. The whole variable domain, remainder taken from reference TRBV30 and TRBJ2-1, is SQTIHQWPATLVQPVGSPLSLECTVEGTSNPNLYWYRQAAGRGLQLLFYSVGIGQISSEVPQNLSASRPQDRQFILSSKKLLLSDSGFYLCAWRPPSGSSDEQFFGPGTRLTVL.

The J gene is TRBJ2-1, the V gene TRBV9, with 10 nucleotides matching TRBD2. CDR3 length equals 15 residues. Germline V gene sequence: CDR1 SGDLS, CDR2 YYNGEE. The V gene end was trimmed by 3 bases and the J gene end by 10 bases; junction bases not matched to a gene: 10. The CDR3 coding sequence is TGTGCCAGCAGCGGTTTAGCGGGGGGCGTCGGCGAGCAGTTCTTC. Protein sequence: CASSGLAGGVGEQFF.

The chain is built from TRBV29-1 and TRBJ2-6; the D is unclear. The germline V gene has CDR1 SQVTM and CDR2 ANQGSEA. This CDR3 comprises 17 residues. Trimming removed 1 base at V and 0 bases at J, with 13 bases between. CDR3: CSVEGLGLDSGANVLTF. The CDR3 DNA reads TGCAGCGTTGAAGGTTTGGGCCTAGACTCTGGGGCCAACGTCCTGACTTTC.

This clone was seen a handful of times. The V and J genes are TRBV4-1 and TRBJ2-5; no clear D. The CDR3 has 14 amino acids. Per germline, CDR1 MGHRA and CDR2 YSYEKL. V gave up 4 bases and J gave up 1 base, with 10 bases separating them. The CDR3 region is CASSPPGTQETQYF. CDR3 in DNA: TGCGCCAGCAGCCCTCCCGGCACCCAAGAGACCCAGTACTTC.